These 32 T cell receptor beta chains were all obtained from the same sample, sequenced in a study of T cell repertoires in cytomegalovirus infection. Their specific antigens are unknown. In TCRdb, the reads were re-called with MiXCR into one record per CDR3 protein. The table has around 140,000 distinct CDR3 sequences, approximately 30% seen once; the top ten hold roughly 50%. The specimen was CD8+ T cells from cultured PBMCs, collected from culture after CMV antigen stimulation. These receptors all come from a human donor in good health (CMV status not recorded). Some clones in this sample may be carry-over from other donors' samples.

CDR3 sequence: CASSPQGRQPQHF. DNA for the CDR3: TGTGCCAGCAGTCCACAGGGGAGACAGCCCCAGCATTTT. The genes are TRBV12-3 or TRBV12-4 and TRBJ1-5; 7 bases agree with TRBD1. The CDR3 runs 13 residues. After removal of 5 bases from V and 7 bases from J, the junction contained 5 bases not matched to a gene.

This chain links TRBV3-1 with TRBJ2-2; 7 bases agree with TRBD1. V trimming: 9 bases; J trimming: 5 bases; junction bases outside the gene matches: 15. The length of the CDR3 is 16 residues. Looked up from germline, CDR1 is LGHDT and CDR2 is YNNKEL (reference sequence). The CDR3, as DNA: TGTGCCAGTAACGGAGGTGACAGGGTGTGGACCGGGGAGCTGTTTTTT. Amino acid sequence: CASNGGDRVWTGELFF.

The rearrangement joins TRBV29-1 to TRBJ2-2, with 9 positions matching TRBD1. The CDR3 length is 15 residues. The J segment lost 4 bases and the V segment lost 3 bases, leaving 6 bases of the junction unmatched. Germline CDR1 reads SQVTM; CDR2 reads ANQGSEA. This CDR3 reads CSVDRQGVGTGELFF. The CDR3 region has the DNA TGCAGCGTTGATAGACAGGGGGTAGGCACCGGGGAGCTGTTTTTT.

This chain links TRBV2 with TRBJ1-6, with D possibly TRBD1 on 5 matching bases. V was trimmed by 1 base and J by 7 bases, leaving 14 bases between them. This CDR3 has 16 amino acids. Germline V gene lookup returns CDR1 SNHLY and CDR2 FYNNEI. The CDR3 coding sequence is TGTGCCAGCAGTGAAGTAGAGGGGAGGATGAATTCACCCCTCCACTTT. Amino acids: CASSEVEGRMNSPLHF.

This clonotype was recorded at least ten times. The rearrangement links TRBV7-9 to TRBJ2-3; 9 nucleotides align to TRBD2. CDR3 length equals 16 residues. Trimming took 1 base from V and 2 from J; bases not matched to a gene: 4. Germline V lookup: CDR1 SEHNR, CDR2 FQNEAQ (reference sequence). The CDR3 DNA follows: TGTGCCAGCAGCTTAGAGGCTAGCGGGGTCACAGATACGCAGTATTTT. Encoded protein: CASSLEASGVTDTQYF.

The rearrangement uses TRBV6-4 and TRBJ1-6; 11 bases match TRBD1. In germline, CDR1 is MRHNA, CDR2 SNTAGT. After removal of 6 bases from V and 7 bases from J, the junction contained 5 bases not matched to a gene. The CDR3 sequence is 15 residues long. The CDR3 DNA follows: TGTGCCAGCAGCCCCGGACAGGGGGCAAATTCACCCCTCCACTTT. Translating gives CASSPGQGANSPLHF.

This clonotype was seen a few times. The CDR3 bases are TGTGCCAGCAGTACGACAAGTTACAATGAGCAGTTCTTC. This sequence encodes CASSTTSYNEQFF. The chain has TRBV27 and TRBJ2-1, with unresolved D. The CDR3 totals 13 residues. V was trimmed by 5 bases and J by 4 bases, leaving 9 bases between them. Germline values: CDR1 MNHEY, CDR2 SMNVEV (reference sequence).

The chain carries TRBV5-4 and TRBJ2-2; D call uncertain. Trimming shortened V by 6 bases and J by 1 base, and 13 bases separated the two germline ends. The CDR3 runs 15 residues. The V gene's germline CDR1 is SGHNT and CDR2 YYREEE (reference sequence). DNA of the CDR3: TGTGCCAGCACCACCCTATCTCGGAACACCGGGGAGCTGTTTTTT. Its translation: CASTTLSRNTGELFF.

This clonotype was counted a few times. V gene TRBV11-2 combines with J gene TRBJ1-1; D not resolved. Germline lookup yields CDR1 SGHAT and CDR2 FQNNGV. The CDR3 is 12 amino acids. Between the trimmed V and J ends, which lost 2 bases and 4 bases, there was a span of 5 bases. This CDR3 reads CASSLSVTEAFF. The CDR3 DNA reads TGTGCCAGCAGCTTATCTGTCACTGAAGCTTTCTTT. Filled out from reference TRBV11-2 and TRBJ1-1, the complete variable domain reads EAGVAQSPRYKIIEKRQSVAFWCNPISGHATLYWYQQILGQGPKLLIQFQNNGVVDDSQLPKDRFSAERLKGVDSTLKIQPAKLEDSAVYLCASSLSVTEAFFGQGTRLTVV.

Only a few counts were recorded for this clonotype. The chain is built from TRBV27 and TRBJ2-6, with D unresolved. Between the trimmed V and J ends, which lost 7 bases and 1 base, there was a span of 8 bases. Germline assignment: CDR1 MNHEY and CDR2 SMNVEV (reference sequence). The CDR3 spans 14 residues. The CDR3 is CASKLQSGANVLTF. The CDR3, as DNA: TGTGCCAGCAAATTACAATCTGGGGCCAACGTCCTGACTTTC.

This sequence joins TRBV10-3 and TRBJ2-1; D is perhaps TRBD2 (6 bases). The CDR3 is made up of 16 amino acids. Trimming removed 6 bases from V and 10 bases from J, with 25 bases in between. CDR1 is ENHRY, CDR2 SYGVKD, per germline. As DNA, the CDR3 is TGTGCCATCAGGGGACCGGGATCAGACGCGGGATGGGAGCAGTTCTTC. Translation gives CAIRGPGSDAGWEQFF.

The chain joins TRBV27 to TRBJ1-1; the match to TRBD1 covers 8 bases. V dropped 2 bases and J dropped 6; count of bases not matched to a gene: 8. CDR1 is MNHEY and CDR2 is SMNVEV in the germline V gene (reference sequence). The CDR3 has 15 residues. This chain's CDR3 is CASSLTGQGSSEAFF. CDR3 bases: TGTGCCAGCAGTTTAACCGGACAGGGTAGCTCTGAAGCTTTCTTT.

V usage is TRBV28 and J usage is TRBJ2-7, with 8 bases matching TRBD2. The ends lost 6 bases at V and 2 bases at J; junction bases unmatched: 12. The CDR3 has 16 amino acids. Germline V gene lookup returns CDR1 MDHEN and CDR2 SYDVKM. This chain's CDR3 is CASRSISGVFTYEQYF. CDR3 DNA: TGTGCCAGCAGATCTATTAGCGGGGTCTTCACCTACGAGCAGTACTTC.

The chain recombines TRBV27 with TRBJ1-2; 8 bases are shared with TRBD1. With 6 bases clipped from V and 3 bases from J, the junction kept 3 bases outside the gene matches. Germline values: CDR1 MNHEY, CDR2 SMNVEV (reference sequence). The CDR3 totals 13 residues. The CDR3 DNA reads TGTGCCAGCAGCGACAGGGGCTACTATGGCTACACCTTC. Its protein product is CASSDRGYYGYTF.

The sample holds a few counts of this clonotype. The CDR3 loop is CASSPYEGVVYEQYF. In DNA, the CDR3 is TGTGCCAGCAGCCCGTACGAGGGTGTAGTCTACGAGCAGTACTTC. This chain joins TRBV7-8 and TRBJ2-7, with D possibly matching TRBD2 (5 bases). V was pared by 5 bases and J by 3 bases, with 17 bases between. CDR1 is SGHVS, CDR2 FQNEAQ, per germline. This CDR3 is built from 15 residues.

This clonotype occurred many times. J is TRBJ2-5 and V is TRBV4-1, with 7 bases fitting TRBD1. This CDR3 has 16 amino acids. V dropped 0 bases and J dropped 5; count of bases not matched to a gene: 9. The germline V gene has CDR1 MGHRA and CDR2 YSYEKL. DNA of the CDR3: TGCGCCAGCAGCCAAGATGGGACAGCGGTCGGGGAGACCCAGTACTTC. Amino acids: CASSQDGTAVGETQYF.

This clonotype was counted between two and nine times. The chain links TRBV6-6 to TRBJ2-7; D may match TRBD1 or TRBD2 (5 bases each). Between the trimmed V and J ends, which lost 0 bases and 5 bases, there was a span of 5 bases. Germline V CDR1 and CDR2: MNHNY, SVGAGI (reference sequence). The CDR3 is 12 amino acids. The CDR3 nucleotides read TGTGCCAGCAGTTACTCGGGGGACGAGCAGTACTTC. Encoded protein: CASSYSGDEQYF.

About this clonotype itself: A read error may produce the germline difference seen at one junction end. The chain employs TRBV7-6 and TRBJ2-7; 8 bases agree with TRBD1. This CDR3 has 15 residues. Germline V gene sequence: CDR1 SGHVS, CDR2 FNYEAQ. The CDR3 coding sequence is TGTGTCAGCAGCCAATTCCAGGGGGCGGGTTACGAGCAGTACTTC. This codes for CVSSQFQGAGYEQYF.

The rearrangement joins TRBV7-6 to TRBJ2-3; D might be TRBD2 (5 bases). Germline V gene sequence: CDR1 SGHVS, CDR2 FNYEAQ. Trimming left V 6 bases short and J 1 base short, with 11 bases between. The CDR3 is 14 amino acids. The CDR3 loop reads CASSSSGGTDTQYF. In DNA, the CDR3 is TGTGCCAGCAGTTCATCCGGGGGCACAGATACGCAGTATTTT.

The genes are TRBV7-9 and TRBJ2-7; 10 bases are a match to TRBD1. With V trimmed by 5 bases and J by 3 bases, 7 bases remained unmatched. The CDR3 runs 15 residues. Germline V CDR1 and CDR2: SEHNR, FQNEAQ (reference sequence). This CDR3 is CASSGQGGRGYEQYF. The CDR3 DNA follows: TGTGCCAGCAGCGGACAGGGGGGAAGAGGCTACGAGCAGTACTTC.

This clonotype was recorded a few times. This chain connects TRBV3-1 to TRBJ2-1; D not resolved. The V end was cut by 4 bases, the J end by 2 bases, with 12 bases between. This CDR3 has 15 residues. Germline CDR1 reads LGHDT; CDR2 reads YNNKEL (reference sequence). The CDR3 coding sequence is TGTGCCAGCAGCCGGGTGGGTGTTCCCTACAATGAGCAGTTCTTC. It encodes CASSRVGVPYNEQFF.

The chain joins TRBV2 to TRBJ1-5, with a possible D match to TRBD1 (5 bases). The V end was cut by 1 base, the J end by 1 base, with 8 bases between. The CDR3 is made up of 15 amino acids. Per the germline V gene, CDR1 is SNHLY and CDR2 is FYNNEI. The chain's CDR3 is CASSEGRDSNQPQHF. The CDR3 coding sequence is TGTGCCAGCAGTGAAGGACGGGACAGCAATCAGCCCCAGCATTTT.

Worth noting for this clonotype: Given the absence of the conserved phenylalanine or tryptophan at the CDR3 end, a read error is likely. The rearrangement joins TRBV12-3 or TRBV12-4 to TRBJ2-3, with D unresolved. Trimming pared 2 bases from V and 6 bases from J, leaving 12 bases between. The CDR3 extends over 14 amino acids. CDR3 protein: CASSLRPFGDTQYL. CDR3 bases: TGTGCCAGCAGTTTACGTCCGTTCGGTGATACGCAGTATCTT.

The chain couples TRBV6-5 to TRBJ1-5; 9 bases are a match to TRBD1. The CDR3 totals 14 residues. Germline CDR1 reads MNHEY; CDR2 reads SVGAGI. V was pared by 2 bases and J by 7 bases, with 3 bases of the junction left unmatched. The CDR3, as DNA: TGTGCCAGCAGTTACAGGGACAGGGACCAGCCCCAGCATTTT. The encoded protein is CASSYRDRDQPQHF.

This clonotype has a handful of counts. The rearrangement links TRBV4-1 to TRBJ1-2, with no clear D. This CDR3 is built from 14 residues. Germline V lookup: CDR1 MGHRA, CDR2 YSYEKL. The V end was cut by 3 bases, the J end by 4 bases, with 12 bases between. The CDR3 spells CASSHTGESYGYTF. For the CDR3, the DNA is TGCGCCAGCAGCCATACGGGCGAAAGCTATGGCTACACCTTC.

This clonotype occurred many times. The chain carries TRBV24-1 and TRBJ2-7; 9 nucleotides line up with TRBD1. The V gene's germline CDR1 is KGHDR and CDR2 SFDVKD. The ends lost 5 bases at V and 1 base at J; junction bases unmatched: 5. The CDR3 covers 15 residues. CDR3 DNA sequence: TGTGCCACCAGTGGGACCGGGACAGGGTCCTACGAGCAGTACTTC. Translated, it gives CATSGTGTGSYEQYF.

The chain joins TRBV20-1 to TRBJ2-5, with D tentatively TRBD2 (5 bases). From germline, CDR1 is DFQATT and CDR2 SNEGSKA (reference sequence). The V and J ends lost 1 base and 2 bases respectively, with 14 bases between them. This CDR3 is built from 15 residues. In DNA form, the CDR3 reads TGCAGTGCTAGAGGTCGGGAATCAAGGCAAGAGACCCAGTACTTC. It yields the protein CSARGRESRQETQYF.

The gene calls are TRBV12-3 or TRBV12-4 and TRBJ2-1, with 11 positions matching TRBD2. The V and J ends lost 5 bases and 5 bases, in that order; junction bases with no gene match: 5. This CDR3 contains 15 residues. The CDR3 DNA reads TGTGCCAGCAGTAAACTAGCGGGGGTTAACAATGAGCAGTTCTTC. Translating gives CASSKLAGVNNEQFF.

The gene calls are TRBV20-1 and TRBJ2-1; 7 bases map to TRBD1. In germline, CDR1 is DFQATT, CDR2 SNEGSKA (reference sequence). The CDR3 contains 15 residues. V lost 3 bases, J lost 7 bases, and 12 bases stayed unmatched. The CDR3 sequence: CSASSGRGLINEQFF. The CDR3 nucleotides read TGCAGTGCTAGCTCGGGTAGGGGGCTCATAAATGAGCAGTTCTTC.

In this sample, this clonotype turned up a few times. This sequence joins TRBV29-1 and TRBJ1-2; D ambiguous. Trimming removed 7 bases at V and 0 bases at J, with 12 bases between. This CDR3 is built from 13 residues. Germline loops: CDR1 SQVTM, CDR2 ANQGSEA. CDR3 residues: CSAEGQSNYGYTF. CDR3 DNA sequence: TGCAGCGCTGAGGGTCAATCTAACTATGGCTACACCTTC.

This clonotype occurred a few times. The V gene is TRBV7-6, the J gene TRBJ2-1; D remains unclear. Trimming took 2 bases from V and 4 from J, leaving 3 bases between them. From germline, CDR1 is SGHVS and CDR2 FNYEAQ. The CDR3 runs 12 residues. CDR3 sequence (DNA): TGTGCCAGCAGCTTACTTTACAATGAGCAGTTCTTC. It codes for CASSLLYNEQFF.

This clonotype occurred a few times. CDR3 nucleotide sequence: TGTGCCAGCAGCTTAGCGGTGGAGAATGAGCAGTTCTTC. It encodes CASSLAVENEQFF. The chain links TRBV7-6 to TRBJ2-1; D call uncertain. The CDR3 has 13 amino acids. V was cut by 0 bases and J by 7 bases, with 7 bases left in between. Germline V gives CDR1 SGHVS, CDR2 FNYEAQ.